This T cell receptor beta chain originates from a study of cytomegalovirus exposure and HLA in healthy donors. Study-level results: Later analysis showed TCR association rates varying by HLA locus, highest for DRB1 and lowest for HLA-C.

PCR employed 60 Vbeta and 13 Jbeta primers. The repertoire was sequenced with immunoSEQ multiplex PCR; TCRdb's copy has only in-frame clones and lacks some. The data contain nearly 200,000 clones, 75% to 80% of them singletons. Details on this clone: What it recognizes is unknown.

Germline V gives CDR1 SGHRS, CDR2 YFSETQ. V was trimmed by 4 bases and J by 0 bases, leaving 11 bases between them. The CDR3 loop spans 14 amino acids. Nominally healthy donors were sampled, though unrecorded immune exposures were likely. The source is a woman aged 25 to 39 in good health and CMV-seropositive. Sequenced sample: PBMCs. The J gene is TRBJ2-7, the V gene TRBV5-1; D remains ambiguous. In nucleotides, the CDR3 is TGCGCCAGCAGCCCCCGCGCCTTCTCCTACGAGCAGTACTTC. Translated, it gives CASSPRAFSYEQYF.